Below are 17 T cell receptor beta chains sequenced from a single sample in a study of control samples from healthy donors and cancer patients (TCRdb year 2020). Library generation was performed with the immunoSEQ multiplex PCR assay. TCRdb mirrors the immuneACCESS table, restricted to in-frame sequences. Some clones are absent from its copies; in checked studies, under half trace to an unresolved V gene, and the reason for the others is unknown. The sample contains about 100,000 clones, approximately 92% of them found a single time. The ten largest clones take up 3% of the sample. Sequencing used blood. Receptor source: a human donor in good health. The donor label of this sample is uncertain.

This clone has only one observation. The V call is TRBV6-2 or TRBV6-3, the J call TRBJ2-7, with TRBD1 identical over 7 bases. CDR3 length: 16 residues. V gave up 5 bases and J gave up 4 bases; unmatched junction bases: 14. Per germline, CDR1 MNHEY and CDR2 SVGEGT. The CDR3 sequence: CASSVSPGQIGYEQYV. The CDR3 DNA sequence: TGTGCCAGCAGTGTCTCACCGGGACAGATTGGGTACGAGCAGTACGTC.

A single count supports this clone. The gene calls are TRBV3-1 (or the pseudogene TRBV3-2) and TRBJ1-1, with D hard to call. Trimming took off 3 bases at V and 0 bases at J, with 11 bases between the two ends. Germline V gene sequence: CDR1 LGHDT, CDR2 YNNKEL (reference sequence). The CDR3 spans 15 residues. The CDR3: CASSHPPPMNTEAFF. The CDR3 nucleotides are TGTGCCAGCAGCCATCCCCCGCCCATGAACACTGAAGCTTTCTTT.

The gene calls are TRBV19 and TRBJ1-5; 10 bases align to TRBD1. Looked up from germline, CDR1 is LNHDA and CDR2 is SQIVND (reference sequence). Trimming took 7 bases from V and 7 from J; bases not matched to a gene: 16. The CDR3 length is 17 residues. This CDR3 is CASTAFGQGVGGQPQHF. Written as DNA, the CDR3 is TGTGCCAGTACCGCTTTTGGACAGGGGGTCGGGGGGCAGCCCCAGCATTTT.

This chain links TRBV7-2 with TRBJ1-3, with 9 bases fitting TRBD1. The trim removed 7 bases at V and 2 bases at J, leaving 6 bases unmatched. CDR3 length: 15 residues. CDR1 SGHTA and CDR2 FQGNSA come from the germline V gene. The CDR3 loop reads CASKENRGPGNTIYF. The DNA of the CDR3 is TGTGCCAGCAAAGAAAACAGGGGGCCTGGAAACACCATATATTTT.

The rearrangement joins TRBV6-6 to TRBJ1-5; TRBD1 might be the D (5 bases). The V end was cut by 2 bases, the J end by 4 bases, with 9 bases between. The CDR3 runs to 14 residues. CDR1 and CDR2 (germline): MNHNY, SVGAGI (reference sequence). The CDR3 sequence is CASSYPNRNQPQHF. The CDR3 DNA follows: TGTGCCAGCAGTTACCCGAACAGGAATCAGCCCCAGCATTTT.

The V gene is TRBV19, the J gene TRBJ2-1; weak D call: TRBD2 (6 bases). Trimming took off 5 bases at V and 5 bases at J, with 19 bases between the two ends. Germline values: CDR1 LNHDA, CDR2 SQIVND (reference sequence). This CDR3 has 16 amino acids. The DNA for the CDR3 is TGTGCCAGTAGTCCGGAGGGACCTTACGCTAACAATGAGCAGTTCTTC. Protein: CASSPEGPYANNEQFF.

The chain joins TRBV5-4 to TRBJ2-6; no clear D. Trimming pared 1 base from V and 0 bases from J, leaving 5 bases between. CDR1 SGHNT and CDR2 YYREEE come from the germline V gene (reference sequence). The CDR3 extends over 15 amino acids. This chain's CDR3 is CASSLLVSGANVLTF. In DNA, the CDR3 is TGTGCCAGCAGCTTGTTGGTCTCTGGGGCCAACGTCCTGACTTTC.

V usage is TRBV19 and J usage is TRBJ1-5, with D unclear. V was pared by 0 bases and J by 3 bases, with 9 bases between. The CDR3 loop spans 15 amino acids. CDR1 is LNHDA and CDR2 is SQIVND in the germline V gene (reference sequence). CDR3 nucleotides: TGTGCCAGTAGTATAGATCTAGCCGCCAATCAGCCCCAGCATTTT. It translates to CASSIDLAANQPQHF.

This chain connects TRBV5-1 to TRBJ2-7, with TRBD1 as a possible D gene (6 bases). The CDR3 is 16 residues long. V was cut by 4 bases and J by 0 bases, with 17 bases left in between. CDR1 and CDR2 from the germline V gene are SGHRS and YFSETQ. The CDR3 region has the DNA TGCGCCAGCAGCCCCCGTCCAGGGGTAAGCTCCTACGAGCAGTACTTC. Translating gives CASSPRPGVSSYEQYF.

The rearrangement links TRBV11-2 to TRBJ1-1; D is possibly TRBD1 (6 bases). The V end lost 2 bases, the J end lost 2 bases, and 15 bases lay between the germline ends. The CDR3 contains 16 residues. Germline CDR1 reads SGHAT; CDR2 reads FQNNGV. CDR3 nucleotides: TGTGCCAGCAGCTTATGGGCAGGGGTCGGCAACACTGAAGCTTTCTTT. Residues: CASSLWAGVGNTEAFF.

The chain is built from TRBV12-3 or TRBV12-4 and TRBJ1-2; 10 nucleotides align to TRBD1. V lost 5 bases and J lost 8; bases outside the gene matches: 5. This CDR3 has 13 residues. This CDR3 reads CASSLDRGRGYTF. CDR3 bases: TGTGCCAGCAGTCTTGACAGGGGGCGAGGCTACACCTTC.

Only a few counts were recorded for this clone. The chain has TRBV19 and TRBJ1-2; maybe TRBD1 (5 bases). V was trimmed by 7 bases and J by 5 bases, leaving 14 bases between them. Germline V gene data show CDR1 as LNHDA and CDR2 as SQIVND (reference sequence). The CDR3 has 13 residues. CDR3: CASTPDAGYGYTF. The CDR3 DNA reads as TGTGCCAGTACTCCGGACGCAGGGTATGGCTACACCTTC.

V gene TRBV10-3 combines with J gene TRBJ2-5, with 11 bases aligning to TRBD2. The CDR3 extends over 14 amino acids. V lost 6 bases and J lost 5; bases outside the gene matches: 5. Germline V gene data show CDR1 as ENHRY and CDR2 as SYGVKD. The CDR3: CAIRTTSGVETQYF. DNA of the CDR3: TGTGCCATCAGAACGACTAGCGGGGTGGAGACCCAGTACTTC.

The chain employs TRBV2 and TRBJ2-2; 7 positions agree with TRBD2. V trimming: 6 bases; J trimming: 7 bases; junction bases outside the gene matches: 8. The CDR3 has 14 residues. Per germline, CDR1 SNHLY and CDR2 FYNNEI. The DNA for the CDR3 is TGTGCCAGCAGGCCAGCGGGGTCAATCGGGGAGCTGTTTTTT. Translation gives CASRPAGSIGELFF.

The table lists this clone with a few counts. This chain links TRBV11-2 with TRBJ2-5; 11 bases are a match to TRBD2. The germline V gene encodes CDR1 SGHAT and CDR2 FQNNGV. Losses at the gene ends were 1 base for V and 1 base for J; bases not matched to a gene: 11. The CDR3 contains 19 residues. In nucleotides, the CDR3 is TGTGCCAGCAGCTTAGCTCCCCCCTCTAGCGGGGGGACCCAAGAGACCCAGTACTTC. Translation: CASSLAPPSSGGTQETQYF.

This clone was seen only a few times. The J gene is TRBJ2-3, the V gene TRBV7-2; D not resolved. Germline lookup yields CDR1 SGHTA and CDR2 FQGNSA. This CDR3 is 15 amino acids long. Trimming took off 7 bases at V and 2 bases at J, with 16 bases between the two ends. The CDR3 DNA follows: TGTGCCAGCACCCTGTTGGGGATTAACACAGATACGCAGTATTTT. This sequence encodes CASTLLGINTDTQYF. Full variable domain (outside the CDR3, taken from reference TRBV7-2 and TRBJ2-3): GAGVSQSPSNKVTEKGKDVELRCDPISGHTALYWYRQSLGQGLEFLIYFQGNSAPDKSGLPSDRFSAERTGGSVSTLTIQRTQQEDSAVYLCASTLLGINTDTQYFGPGTRLTVL.

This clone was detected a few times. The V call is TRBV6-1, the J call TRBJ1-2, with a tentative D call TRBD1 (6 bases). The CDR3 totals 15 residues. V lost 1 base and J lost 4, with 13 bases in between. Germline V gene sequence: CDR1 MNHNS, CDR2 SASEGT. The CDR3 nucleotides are TGTGCCAGCAGTGAAGTTGGGGGGCTTGGCTATGGCTACACCTTC. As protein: CASSEVGGLGYGYTF.